This TCR beta chain was documented in a study of beta chain features in type 1 diabetes. As concerns this clone: Its antigen is not identified. An end of the junction does not agree with germline; a read error may underlie this.

Donors underwent one heparinised blood draw, 95 to 150 mL on average. The CDR3 length is 17 residues. The germline V gene has CDR1 SSHAT and CDR2 FNYEAQ (reference sequence). Reverse transcribing all isolated RNA meant expressed TCRB transcripts were sequenced. TCRdb keeps only in-frame clones here, not all; method: immunoSEQ multiplex PCR. The sample has hundreds of thousands of clones, over 13% seen once. Findings and caveats of the study: For patients, the naive, central memory and Treg TCRB repertoires appeared more alike than for healthy donors. Shortening of TCRB CDR3s, moderate but significant, appeared in all four CD4+ subsets of Type 1 diabetes patients.

Sequenced material: naive CD4+ T cells from blood. The receptor's source is a man younger than 30 with type 1 diabetes. The V gene is TRBV7-7, the J gene TRBJ2-1; the match to TRBD1 covers 8 bases. In DNA form, the CDR3 reads TGTGCTAGCAGCGAATCCCACAGGGACAGGCTCTACAATGAGCAGTTCTTC. Its translation: CASSESHRDRLYNEQFF. Full variable domain (rest looked up from reference TRBV7-7 and TRBJ2-1): GAGVSQSPRYKVTKRGQDVTLRCDPISSHATLYWYQQALGQGPEFLTYFNYEAQPDKSGLPSDRFSAERPEGSISTLTIQRTEQRDSAMYRCASSESHRDRLYNEQFFGPGTRLTVL.